The clone carrying this T cell receptor beta chain was seen repeatedly, ten times or more. What it recognizes is unknown. Researchers tagged individual cDNA molecules with unique molecular identifiers. MiXCR was run by TCRdb on the 5' RACE reads, yielding one entry per CDR3 protein. The sample has 87,000 or so distinct CDR3 sequences; 14% are singletons. The sample originates from a study of early T cells in non-severe SARS-CoV-2 infection. Overall study results and limits: The VDJdb matching leaned toward anti-spike CD8 responses and overlooked private and CD4 specificities.

The CDR3 totals 17 residues. Per the germline V gene, CDR1 is LGHNA and CDR2 is YNFKEQ. Germline trimming cut 3 bases from V and 6 bases from J; bases unmatched to any gene: 14. The sequenced sample consisted of whole blood. The chain links TRBV4-2 to TRBJ2-3; 8 nucleotides agree with TRBD2. The sequence derives from an adult who was a healthcare worker with PCR-confirmed SARS-CoV-2 infection or an uninfected control (not recorded which). As DNA, the CDR3 is TGTGCCAGCAGCCAGTCTCAAGGTGCGGGGGGATCGGATACGCAGTATTTT. Protein product: CASSQSQGAGGSDTQYF.